This TCR beta chain was recovered during a study of blood T cell repertoires in COVID-19. Trimming removed 7 bases from V and 2 bases from J; junction bases left unmatched: 5. The CDR3 consists of 13 residues. CDR1 and CDR2 (germline): WSHSY, SAAADI. Here immunoSEQ multiplex PCR was the method, and the copy in TCRdb shows in-frame clones only, minus some. Altogether 150,000 to 200,000 clones are present, around nine tenths being singletons, with the ten largest covering 18%. The chain uses TRBV10-2 and TRBJ2-7, with 7 bases aligning to TRBD1. This receptor was obtained from a man in his sixties with active or convalescent COVID-19. The sample taken for sequencing was peripheral blood. The CDR3 DNA reads TGCGCCAGCACTGGGACAGTGGCCTACGAGCAGTACTTC. This codes for CASTGTVAYEQYF.